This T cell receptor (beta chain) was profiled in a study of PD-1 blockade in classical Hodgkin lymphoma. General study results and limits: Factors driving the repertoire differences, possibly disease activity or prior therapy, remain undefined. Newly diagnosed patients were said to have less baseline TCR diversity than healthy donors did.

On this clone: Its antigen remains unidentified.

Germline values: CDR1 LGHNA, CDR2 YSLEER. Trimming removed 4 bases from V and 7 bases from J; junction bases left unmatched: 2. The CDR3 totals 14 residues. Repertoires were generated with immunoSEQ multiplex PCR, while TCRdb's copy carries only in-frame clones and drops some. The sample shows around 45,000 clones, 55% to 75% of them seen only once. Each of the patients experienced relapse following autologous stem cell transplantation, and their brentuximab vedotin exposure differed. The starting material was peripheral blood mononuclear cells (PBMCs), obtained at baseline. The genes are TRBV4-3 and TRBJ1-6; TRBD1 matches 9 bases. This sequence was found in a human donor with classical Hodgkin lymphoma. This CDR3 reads CASSPGTGNSPLHF. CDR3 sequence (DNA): TGCGCCAGCAGCCCCGGGACAGGGAATTCACCCCTCCACTTT.